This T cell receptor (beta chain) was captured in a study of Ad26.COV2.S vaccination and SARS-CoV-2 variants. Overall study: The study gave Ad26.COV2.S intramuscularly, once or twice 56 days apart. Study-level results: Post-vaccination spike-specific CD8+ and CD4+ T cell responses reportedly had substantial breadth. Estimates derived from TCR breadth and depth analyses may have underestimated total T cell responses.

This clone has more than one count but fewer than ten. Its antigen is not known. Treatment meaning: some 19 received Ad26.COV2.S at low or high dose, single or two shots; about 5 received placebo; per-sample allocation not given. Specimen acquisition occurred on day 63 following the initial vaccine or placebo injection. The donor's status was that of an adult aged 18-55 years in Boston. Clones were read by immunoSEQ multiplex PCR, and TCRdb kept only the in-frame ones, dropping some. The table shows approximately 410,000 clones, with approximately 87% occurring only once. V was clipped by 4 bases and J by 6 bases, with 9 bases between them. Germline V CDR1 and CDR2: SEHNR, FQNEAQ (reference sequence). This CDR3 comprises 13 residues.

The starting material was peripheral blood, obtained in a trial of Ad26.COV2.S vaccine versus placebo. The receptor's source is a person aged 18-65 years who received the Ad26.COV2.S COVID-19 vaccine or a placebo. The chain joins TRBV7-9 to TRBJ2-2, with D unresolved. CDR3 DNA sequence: TGTGCCAGCAGCTCTGTTAGAGCCGGGGAGCTGTTTTTT. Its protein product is CASSSVRAGELFF.